This T cell receptor beta chain was captured in a study of cytomegalovirus exposure and HLA in healthy donors. The PCR made use of 60 Vbeta and 13 Jbeta primers. The method was immunoSEQ multiplex PCR; TCRdb's version includes in-frame clones alone and lacks a portion of them. The profile covers fewer than 70,000 clones, with approximately 72% appearing a single time and over 9.5% taken by the ten largest. This CDR3 comprises 15 residues. V lost 0 bases and J 4 bases, leaving 12 bases between the germline ends. Germline CDR1 is LGHNA and CDR2 is YSLEER. This chain links TRBV4-3 with TRBJ1-1; D gene unclear. The specimen was PBMCs. This receptor was identified in a woman aged 30 to 39 in good health and CMV-seronegative. The CDR3 nucleotides read TGCGCCAGCAGCCAAGAAAGGCAGGCCCTCACTGAAGCTTTCTTT. Its protein product is CASSQERQALTEAFF.